Listed below are T cell receptor beta chains from one sample, sequenced in a study of blood T cells in healthy people across ages. From the 5' RACE reads, TCRdb called clonotypes with MiXCR, one entry per CDR3 protein. This sample has approximately 1.5 million distinct CDR3 sequences; 30% to 40% occur once, and the top ten carry about 10%. Sequenced sample: blood. The origin of the receptors is a woman in her 30s in good health. Each CDR3 is given with its conserved first and last residue. The order of the fields is clone size, V gene, D gene, J gene, CDR3 protein, CDR3 DNA. The D gene is left open where the match is weak. Clone size is shown for a subset of rows, as once, few, many or a class of expanded clone.

>-|TRBV12-3/TRBV12-4|-|TRBJ2-7
CAGSLTSYEQYF
TGTGCCGGCAGTTTGACAAGCTACGAGCAGTACTTC
>-|TRBV3-1|TRBD2|TRBJ2-7
CASSPGTSGRTSSYEQYF
TGTGCCAGCAGCCCCGGGACTAGCGGGAGGACCTCCTCCTACGAGCAGTACTTC
>-|TRBV5-1|-|TRBJ2-1
CASKAMSGGRYNEQFF
TGCGCCAGCAAAGCAATGTCCGGGGGCCGCTACAATGAGCAGTTCTTC
>-|TRBV28|-|TRBJ2-4
CASSSPVPLPQAKNIQYF
TGTGCCAGCAGTTCCCCGGTTCCCCTACCTCAAGCCAAAAACATTCAGTACTTC
>-|TRBV20-1|TRBD2|TRBJ2-1
CSARAAGGSSYNEQFF
TGCAGTGCTAGGGCCGCGGGGGGCAGCTCCTACAATGAGCAGTTCTTC
>many|TRBV29-1|-|TRBJ2-4
CSVEDQGPLAKNIQYF
TGCAGCGTTGAAGATCAGGGGCCTTTAGCCAAAAACATTCAGTACTTC
>-|TRBV20-1|-|TRBJ1-4
CSAGVIGEKLFF
TGCAGTGCCGGGGTAATCGGTGAAAAACTGTTTTTT
>-|TRBV6-1|TRBD2|TRBJ2-1
CACIAGGVGYNEQFF
TGTGCCTGCATAGCGGGAGGGGTAGGCTACAATGAGCAGTTCTTC
>few|TRBV7-2|-|TRBJ2-1
CASSPPSRGEQFF
TGTGCCAGCAGCCCCCCCTCCCGCGGAGAGCAGTTCTTC
>-|TRBV12-3/TRBV12-4|TRBD2|TRBJ2-7
CASTLRGGTTIYEQYF
TGTGCCAGCACATTACGGGGGGGGACAACAATTTACGAGCAGTACTTC
>few|TRBV7-3|TRBD2|TRBJ2-3
CASSPTLAGRTDTQYF
TGTGCCAGCAGCCCCACCCTAGCGGGACGCACAGATACGCAGTATTTT
>few|TRBV13|-|TRBJ2-7
CASSSRGAGTYEQYF
TGTGCCAGCAGCTCCCGAGGGGCGGGAACCTACGAGCAGTACTTC
>few|TRBV20-1|TRBD1|TRBJ2-7
CSARGWGQTFSYEQYF
TGCAGTGCTAGAGGATGGGGACAGACCTTCTCCTACGAGCAGTACTTC
>-|TRBV6-1|TRBD1|TRBJ1-5
CASSEHGTGYSNQPQHF
TGTGCCAGCAGTGAACACGGGACAGGGTATAGCAATCAGCCCCAGCATTTT
>few|TRBV15|-|TRBJ2-3
CATSRVMSTDTQYF
TGTGCCACCAGCAGAGTGATGAGCACAGATACGCAGTATTTT
>few|TRBV4-1|TRBD2|TRBJ2-1
CASSHGTSGDLYNEQFF
TGCGCCAGCAGCCACGGGACTAGCGGTGATCTCTACAATGAGCAGTTCTTC
>few|TRBV5-1|-|TRBJ2-1
CASNSQKRAGYNEQFF
TGCGCCAGCAACTCCCAAAAGAGAGCCGGCTACAATGAGCAGTTCTTC
>-|TRBV27|-|TRBJ2-2
CASGPGTLNTGELFF
TGTGCCAGCGGCCCGGGGACGTTGAACACCGGGGAGCTGTTTTTT
>-|TRBV2|-|TRBJ2-1
CASALRDYNEQFF
TGTGCCAGCGCTCTTAGGGACTACAATGAGCAGTTCTTC
>once|TRBV12-3/TRBV12-4|-|TRBJ1-5
CAGSLANTGYSNQPQHF
TGTGCCGGCAGTTTAGCGAACACAGGTTATAGCAATCAGCCCCAGCATTTT
>-|TRBV3-1|-|TRBJ2-7
CASSQEGKRPSSYEQYF
TGTGCCAGCAGCCAAGAGGGTAAGCGCCCGAGCTCCTACGAGCAGTACTTC
>-|TRBV28|TRBD1|TRBJ2-1
CASIYGTGALNEQFF
TGTGCCAGCATTTACGGGACAGGGGCTCTTAATGAGCAGTTCTTC
>-|TRBV12-3/TRBV12-4|-|TRBJ2-2
CASRYSGGRTGELFF
TGTGCCAGCAGGTACTCTGGGGGCCGCACCGGGGAGCTGTTTTTT
>few|TRBV20-1|-|TRBJ2-4
CSAREGSGSKNIQYF
TGCAGTGCTAGAGAAGGGTCTGGGTCCAAAAACATTCAGTACTTC
>-|TRBV7-8|-|TRBJ2-7
CASSLEPGHYEQYF
TGTGCCAGCAGCTTAGAACCGGGCCACTACGAGCAGTACTTC
>-|TRBV7-6|-|TRBJ1-1
CASSLDPRDMDVTEAFF
TGTGCCAGCAGCTTAGACCCCCGGGACATGGACGTTACTGAAGCTTTCTTT